These 19 T cell receptor beta chains were all obtained from the same sample, sequenced in a study of shared clonotypes between healthy human individuals. Sequencing used immunoSEQ multiplex PCR; TCRdb keeps in-frame clones, though not all of them. This table has 1.6 million or so clones, roughly 97% appearing once. Sequenced material: naive CD4+ T cells sorted from blood. The subset denotes: CD45RA+ positively selected. Every receptor here comes from a man aged 30 to 39 in good health.

The V gene is TRBV6-1, the J gene TRBJ2-5; D is undetermined. V dropped 4 bases and J dropped 4 bases, with 10 bases sitting between them. CDR1 MNHNS and CDR2 SASEGT come from the germline V gene. This CDR3 contains 13 residues. CDR3 region: CASSVWASETQYF. In nucleotides, the CDR3 is TGTGCCAGCAGTGTATGGGCATCAGAGACCCAGTACTTC.

The V call is TRBV6-5, the J call TRBJ1-1; D not certain. CDR3 length equals 12 residues. CDR1 MNHEY and CDR2 SVGAGI come from the germline V gene. The ends were cut back, 6 bases at V and 7 bases at J, with 12 bases in the middle. The CDR3 loop is CASRGLNLEAFF. The CDR3 coding sequence is TGTGCCAGCAGAGGACTTAACCTTGAAGCTTTCTTT.

The chain has TRBV28 and TRBJ2-7; D unclear. The CDR3 sequence is 15 residues long. In germline, CDR1 is MDHEN, CDR2 SYDVKM. V was pared by 5 bases and J by 0 bases, with 14 bases between. This chain's CDR3 is CASSTYDYGSYEQYF. CDR3 in DNA: TGTGCCAGCAGTACCTACGATTACGGCTCCTACGAGCAGTACTTC.

The gene calls are TRBV28 and TRBJ2-7; TRBD1 might be the D (6 bases). Germline V gene data show CDR1 as MDHEN and CDR2 as SYDVKM. The CDR3 runs to 13 residues. The V end lost 6 bases, the J end lost 0 bases, and 9 bases lay between the germline ends. The CDR3, as DNA: TGTGCCAGCAGGCAGACAGGCTCCTACGAGCAGTACTTC. Protein sequence: CASRQTGSYEQYF.

This clone was detected only once. The gene calls are TRBV4-1 and TRBJ1-5; D unresolved. Germline assignment: CDR1 MGHRA and CDR2 YSYEKL. This CDR3 contains 17 residues. Trimming cost V 4 bases and J 5 bases, with 21 bases left between them. This chain's CDR3 is CASSPYTPDGLYQPQHF. The CDR3 nucleotides read TGCGCCAGCAGCCCATATACCCCGGACGGGCTCTATCAGCCCCAGCATTTT.

This clone was seen a single time. The gene calls are TRBV29-1 and TRBJ2-6; D not resolved. CDR3 length equals 11 residues. The V gene's germline CDR1 is SQVTM and CDR2 ANQGSEA. V lost 6 bases and J 6 bases, leaving 6 bases between the germline ends. Here the CDR3 DNA reads TGCAGCGTGGAACAGGCCAACGTCCTGACTTTC. The encoded protein is CSVEQANVLTF.

V and J are TRBV6-6 and TRBJ1-3; possible D gene TRBD1, 5 bases. V lost 6 bases and J 2 bases, leaving 14 bases between the germline ends. CDR1 and CDR2 from the germline V gene are MNHNY and SVGAGI (reference sequence). The CDR3 covers 15 residues. The CDR3 region has the DNA TGTGCCAGCAGCGGTCCCGTGGGGGCTGGAAACACCATATATTTT. Residues: CASSGPVGAGNTIYF.

The genes are TRBV7-9 and TRBJ1-2, with TRBD1 as a possible D gene (5 bases). The V gene's germline CDR1 is SEHNR and CDR2 FQNEAQ (reference sequence). There are 15 residues in the CDR3. The V and J ends lost 1 base and 4 bases respectively, with 13 bases between them. The CDR3 coding sequence is TGTGCCAGCAGCTTAGATCTGGCAGGGTCCTATGGCTACACCTTC. Its protein product is CASSLDLAGSYGYTF.

This clone is a singleton in its sample. The rearrangement uses TRBV13 and TRBJ2-7; 9 positions agree with TRBD1. The junction had 12 bases not matched to a gene; V was cut back by 5 bases and J by 1 base. The CDR3 has 17 amino acids. Per germline, CDR1 PRHDT and CDR2 FYEKMQ (reference sequence). The CDR3 here is CASSLIPGQGGSYEQYF. CDR3 bases: TGTGCCAGCAGCCTTATACCGGGACAGGGTGGATCCTACGAGCAGTACTTC.

This chain connects TRBV5-6 to TRBJ1-5; the D is unclear. This CDR3 region has 13 residues. CDR1 SGHDT and CDR2 YYEEEE come from the germline V gene. The germline V and J ends were trimmed by 5 bases and 2 bases, with 8 bases remaining between them. CDR3 amino acids: CASSVLGNQPQHF. The CDR3 nucleotides read TGTGCCAGCAGTGTCCTGGGCAATCAGCCCCAGCATTTT. Together with reference TRBV5-6 and TRBJ1-5, the CDR3 gives the full variable domain: DAGVTQSPTHLIKTRGQQVTLRCSPKSGHDTVSWYQQALGQGPQFIFQYYEEEERQRGNFPDRFSGHQFPNYSSELNVNALLLGDSALYLCASSVLGNQPQHFGDGTRLSIL.

V and J are TRBV7-2 and TRBJ2-1; the match to TRBD1 covers 12 bases. This CDR3 has 15 residues. V trimming: 4 bases; J trimming: 4 bases; junction bases outside the gene matches: 2. Germline CDR1 is SGHTA and CDR2 is FQGNSA. CDR3 sequence reads: CASSWDRGPYNEQFF. The CDR3 DNA follows: TGTGCCAGCAGCTGGGACAGGGGGCCTTACAATGAGCAGTTCTTC. Based on the CDR3 plus reference TRBV7-2 and TRBJ2-1, the full variable domain is GAGVSQSPSNKVTEKGKDVELRCDPISGHTALYWYRQSLGQGLEFLIYFQGNSAPDKSGLPSDRFSAERTGGSVSTLTIQRTQQEDSAVYLCASSWDRGPYNEQFFGPGTRLTVL.

The chain has TRBV19 and TRBJ2-4; perhaps TRBD2 as D (5 bases). The CDR3 contains 16 residues. Germline V gives CDR1 LNHDA, CDR2 SQIVND (reference sequence). Between the trimmed V and J ends, which lost 7 bases and 0 bases, there was a span of 16 bases. This chain's CDR3 is CASTPSGELAKNIQYF. The CDR3 DNA reads as TGTGCCAGTACCCCCTCCGGGGAATTAGCCAAAAACATTCAGTACTTC.

The chain combines TRBV5-5 with TRBJ2-2; D not resolved. CDR1 is SGHKS, CDR2 YYEKEE, per germline (reference sequence). The CDR3 is made up of 16 amino acids. Between the trimmed V and J ends, which lost 2 bases and 2 bases, there was a span of 13 bases. The CDR3 region has the DNA TGTGCCAGCAGCTTCAGGCCTGGGGATAACACCGGGGAGCTGTTTTTT. Its translation is CASSFRPGDNTGELFF.

The V gene is TRBV18, the J gene TRBJ2-2; D gene uncertain. The CDR3 is made up of 13 amino acids. The V end was cut by 3 bases, the J end by 4 bases, with 6 bases between. Germline CDR1 KGHSH, CDR2 LQKENI. The CDR3 DNA sequence: TGTGCCAGCTCACCTATGGGCACCGGGGAGCTGTTTTTT. As protein: CASSPMGTGELFF.

The CDR3 coding sequence is TGTGCCAGCACCCCTCTAGATACGCAGTATTTT. Translation gives CASTPLDTQYF. The chain carries TRBV5-6 and TRBJ2-3; the D is unclear. The V gene's germline CDR1 is SGHDT and CDR2 YYEEEE. Trimming took 6 bases from V and 5 from J, leaving 7 bases between them. There are 11 residues in the CDR3.

CDR3 region: CASSLVGYGYGYTF. CDR3 nucleotide sequence: TGTGCCAGCAGCTTAGTTGGGTATGGCTATGGCTACACCTTC. V usage is TRBV7-9 and J usage is TRBJ1-2; D gene unclear. The V gene lost 1 base and the J gene lost 4 bases, with 10 bases spanning the gap. Germline V CDR1 and CDR2: SEHNR, FQNEAQ (reference sequence). The CDR3 runs 14 residues.

To note about this clone: The same CDR3 arises from other DNA sequences in this sample as well. The rearrangement links TRBV18 to TRBJ1-3, with D perhaps TRBD1 (5 bases). V was cut by 3 bases and J by 0 bases, with 6 bases left in between. The CDR3 loop spans 14 amino acids. CDR1 and CDR2 from the germline V gene are KGHSH and LQKENI. Here the CDR3 DNA reads TGTGCCAGCTCACCGGGGGGCTCTGGAAACACCATATATTTT. Translation: CASSPGGSGNTIYF.

This clone has only one observation. This chain connects TRBV27 to TRBJ1-1; D gene uncertain. Trimming took off 5 bases at V and 0 bases at J, with 7 bases between the two ends. Germline V gene data show CDR1 as MNHEY and CDR2 as SMNVEV (reference sequence). This CDR3 comprises 13 residues. The CDR3 coding sequence is TGTGCCAGCAGTCAAACAGTGAACACTGAAGCTTTCTTT. Its translation is CASSQTVNTEAFF.

The V gene is TRBV7-6, the J gene TRBJ2-6; D tentatively reads TRBD1 or TRBD2 (5 bases each). The CDR3 spans 16 residues. CDR1 is SGHVS, CDR2 FNYEAQ, per germline. The V and J ends lost 0 bases and 8 bases respectively, with 14 bases between them. The CDR3 region is CASSLAHWQGPNVLTF. The CDR3 coding sequence is TGTGCCAGCAGCTTAGCCCATTGGCAGGGACCCAACGTCCTGACTTTC.